The 8 T cell receptor beta chains below come from one sample, sequenced in a study of chemoradiotherapy in HPV16-positive cancers. Some clones are missing from TCRdb's copy, which holds only in-frame ones; the method was immunoSEQ multiplex PCR. The table has around 15,000 clones, about three quarters seen once. The sample was collected from a patient who underwent chemoradiotherapy. These receptors were taken from a human donor with HPV-associated anogenital cancer.

The chain couples TRBV11-3 to TRBJ1-1; D is unresolved. V dropped 5 bases and J dropped 4 bases, with 14 bases sitting between them. This CDR3 is built from 14 residues. In germline, CDR1 is SGHNT, CDR2 YENEEA. The CDR3 reads CASSTGEWGTEAFF. CDR3 coding DNA: TGTGCCAGCAGCACCGGCGAGTGGGGCACTGAAGCTTTCTTT.

The rearrangement links TRBV9 to TRBJ2-2; D remains unclear. The CDR3 consists of 14 residues. Trimming cost V 0 bases and J 7 bases, with 10 bases left between them. CDR1 SGDLS and CDR2 YYNGEE come from the germline V gene. The CDR3 DNA follows: TGTGCCAGCAGCGTAGGGCAAGCCGACGGGGAGCTGTTTTTT. The encoded protein is CASSVGQADGELFF.

The chain combines TRBV7-6 with TRBJ1-2; no firm D call. From germline, CDR1 is SGHVS and CDR2 FNYEAQ. The CDR3 runs to 14 residues. Deletions cut 4 bases from V and 2 bases from J, with 11 bases between. Here the CDR3 DNA reads TGTGCCAGCAGCTCCCGACCCCCAAACTATGGCTACACCTTC. It specifies CASSSRPPNYGYTF.

This clone is a singleton in its sample. The J gene is TRBJ1-2, the V gene TRBV30; 7 positions agree with TRBD1. Germline V gives CDR1 GTSNPN, CDR2 SVGIG (reference sequence). The V gene end was trimmed by 3 bases and the J gene end by 8 bases; junction bases not matched to a gene: 9. CDR3 length: 13 amino acids. The DNA of the CDR3 is TGTGCCTGGAGAACCGGGGCAGGGGGAGGCTACACCTTC. Translating it yields CAWRTGAGGGYTF.

The chain links TRBV11-2 to TRBJ2-7, with D unclear. The CDR3 spans 14 residues. V lost 5 bases to trimming and J lost 3 bases, with 14 bases between them. The V gene's germline CDR1 is SGHAT and CDR2 FQNNGV. CDR3 residues: CASSRARWDYEQYF. DNA for the CDR3: TGTGCCAGCAGCCGGGCGAGGTGGGACTACGAGCAGTACTTC.

The rearrangement uses TRBV5-8 and TRBJ1-1, with a weak D call TRBD1 (5 bases). Germline values: CDR1 SGHTS, CDR2 YDEGEE. The CDR3 loop spans 13 amino acids. V was clipped by 1 base and J by 7 bases, with 11 bases between them. CDR3 in amino acids: CASSLQGWFEAFF. CDR3 sequence (DNA): TGTGCCAGCAGCTTGCAGGGTTGGTTTGAAGCTTTCTTT.

The rearrangement links TRBV7-3 to TRBJ1-1; D call uncertain. CDR1 is SGHTA, CDR2 FQGTGA, per germline. V lost 4 bases to trimming and J lost 0 bases, with 6 bases between them. CDR3 length equals 13 residues. This CDR3 reads CASSSYMNTEAFF. DNA of the CDR3: TGTGCCAGCAGCTCCTATATGAACACTGAAGCTTTCTTT. Combining the CDR3 with reference TRBV7-3 and TRBJ1-1 gives the whole variable domain GAGVSQTPSNKVTEKGKYVELRCDPISGHTALYWYRQSLGQGPEFLIYFQGTGAADDSGLPNDRFFAVRPEGSVSTLKIQRTERGDSAVYLCASSSYMNTEAFFGQGTRLTVV.

This sequence joins TRBV7-2 and TRBJ1-6, with a tentative D call TRBD1 (5 bases). The length of the CDR3 is 14 residues. Germline V CDR1 and CDR2: SGHTA, FQGNSA. V gave up 1 base and J gave up 9 bases, with 10 bases separating them. The CDR3 DNA follows: TGTGCCAGCAGCTTAGACGGGGACCTTTCACCCCTCCACTTT. It is translated as CASSLDGDLSPLHF. Complete variable domain (other parts from reference TRBV7-2 and TRBJ1-6): GAGVSQSPSNKVTEKGKDVELRCDPISGHTALYWYRQSLGQGLEFLIYFQGNSAPDKSGLPSDRFSAERTGGSVSTLTIQRTQQEDSAVYLCASSLDGDLSPLHFGNGTRLTVT.